One and the same sample provided the 11 T cell receptor beta chains below, sequenced in a study of T-cell reconstitution after alpha-beta-depleted transplantation in children. Researchers prepared the TCRbeta library using unique molecular identifiers, the study reports. TCRdb reprocessed the PCR reads with MiXCR, giving one entry per CDR3 protein. The sample lists about 610,000 distinct CDR3 sequences; more than 9% were seen once. This sample comprised PBMCs from the stem cell graft donor, obtained from the stem cell graft. The receptor source for this set is a human donor who donated a stem cell graft to a child with acute myeloid leukemia.

The chain carries TRBV29-1 and TRBJ1-1; possible D gene TRBD1, 5 bases. The CDR3 extends over 10 amino acids. Germline V gene data show CDR1 as SQVTM and CDR2 as ANQGSEA. The CDR3 spells CIGGGTEAFF. The CDR3 coding sequence is TGCATCGGGGGGGGCACTGAAGCTTTCTTT.

This chain links TRBV29-1 with TRBJ1-1; D may be TRBD1 (5 bases). V lost 7 bases, J lost 0 bases, and 12 bases lay in between. The CDR3 spans 13 residues. CDR1 is SQVTM and CDR2 is ANQGSEA in the germline V gene. The DNA for the CDR3 is TGCAGCGCCGATGACAGACTGAACACTGAAGCTTTCTTT. This translates into CSADDRLNTEAFF.

The chain uses TRBV29-1 and TRBJ2-7, with D possibly being TRBD1 (6 bases). The CDR3 consists of 15 residues. Trimming took off 5 bases at V and 2 bases at J, with 19 bases between the two ends. Germline CDR1 and CDR2: SQVTM and ANQGSEA. This CDR3 is CSVRIGWDTTYEQYF. The DNA of the CDR3 is TGCAGCGTTCGGATTGGGTGGGACACTACCTACGAGCAGTACTTC.

The chain has TRBV12-3 or TRBV12-4 and TRBJ2-3; 10 bases match TRBD2. With V trimmed by 10 bases and J by 4 bases, 14 bases remained unmatched. There are 16 residues in the CDR3. The CDR3 DNA reads as TGTGCCATCAAGACTAAGTTAGCGGGAGGTGCAGATACGCAGTATTTT. It is translated as CAIKTKLAGGADTQYF.

The chain links TRBV25-1 to TRBJ2-7, with 9 positions matching TRBD1. Germline assignment: CDR1 MGHDK and CDR2 SYGVNS. V shed 0 bases and J 7 bases; nucleotides not matched to a gene: 7. CDR3 size: 15 residues. This CDR3 is CASSEYRAGTGEQYF. CDR3 bases: TGTGCCAGCAGTGAATATCGTGCCGGGACAGGGGAGCAGTACTTC.

This clonotype was picked up a small number of times. The gene calls are TRBV25-1 and TRBJ2-3; 9 bases match TRBD2. Germline V gene lookup returns CDR1 MGHDK and CDR2 SYGVNS. V shed 2 bases and J 5 bases; nucleotides not matched to a gene: 5. This CDR3 spans 15 amino acids. The CDR3 region is CASSEKGLARDTQYF. CDR3 bases: TGTGCCAGCAGTGAAAAGGGACTAGCAAGAGATACGCAGTATTTT.

The chain links TRBV6-2 or TRBV6-3 to TRBJ2-2, with TRBD2 matching 7 bases. Germline V gene lookup returns CDR1 MNHEY and CDR2 SVGEGT. J gave up 13 bases and V 6 bases, and 23 bases lay outside the gene matches. This CDR3 comprises 17 residues. The CDR3 sequence is CASRPLAGASALVGLFF. The CDR3 DNA is TGTGCCAGCAGACCTCTTGCGGGAGCGTCCGCGTTGGTGGGGCTGTTTTTT.

V usage is TRBV28 and J usage is TRBJ1-3; tentative D call: TRBD1 (5 bases). This CDR3 has 18 residues. CDR1 MDHEN and CDR2 SYDVKM come from the germline V gene. V gave up 4 bases and J gave up 0 bases, with 19 bases separating them. Here the CDR3 DNA reads TGTGCCAGCAGTTCCCCGACCTTGGGGGTCTCCTCTGGAAACACCATATATTTT. Translation gives CASSSPTLGVSSGNTIYF. The full variable domain, rest sourced from reference TRBV28 and TRBJ1-3, is DVKVTQSSRYLVKRTGEKVFLECVQDMDHENMFWYRQDPGLGLRLIYFSYDVKMKEKGDIPEGYSVSREKKERFSLILESASTNQTSMYLCASSSPTLGVSSGNTIYFGEGSWLTVV.

V gene TRBV10-3 combines with J gene TRBJ2-5, with 14 bases lining up with TRBD2. The V segment lost 6 bases and the J segment 4 bases; nucleotides outside the gene matches: 4. CDR3 length: 15 residues. Germline V gives CDR1 ENHRY, CDR2 SYGVKD. Written as DNA, the CDR3 is TGTGCCATCAGCAAGACTAGCGGGGGGGGAGAGACCCAGTACTTC. It encodes CAISKTSGGGETQYF.

The gene calls are TRBV9 and TRBJ2-3; D is uncertain. V was cut by 0 bases and J by 3 bases, with 5 bases left in between. CDR3 length: 13 amino acids. CDR1 is SGDLS and CDR2 is YYNGEE in the germline V gene. The CDR3 loop reads CASSVEGTDTQYF. The CDR3 nucleotides are TGTGCCAGCAGCGTAGAAGGGACAGATACGCAGTATTTT. Combining the CDR3 with reference TRBV9 and TRBJ2-3 gives the whole variable domain DSGVTQTPKHLITATGQRVTLRCSPRSGDLSVYWYQQSLDQGLQFLIQYYNGEERAKGNILERFSAQQFPDLHSELNLSSLELGDSALYFCASSVEGTDTQYFGPGTRLTVL.

This clonotype was detected a few times. The chain joins TRBV15 to TRBJ2-4; D tentatively fits TRBD1 or TRBD2 (5 bases each). The V and J ends lost 0 bases and 3 bases respectively, with 15 bases between them. The CDR3 contains 17 residues. Germline values: CDR1 LNHNV, CDR2 YYDKDF (reference sequence). Here the CDR3 reads CATSRDFLGDGKNIQYF. The DNA of the CDR3 is TGTGCCACCAGCAGAGATTTTTTGGGGGACGGCAAAAACATTCAGTACTTC.